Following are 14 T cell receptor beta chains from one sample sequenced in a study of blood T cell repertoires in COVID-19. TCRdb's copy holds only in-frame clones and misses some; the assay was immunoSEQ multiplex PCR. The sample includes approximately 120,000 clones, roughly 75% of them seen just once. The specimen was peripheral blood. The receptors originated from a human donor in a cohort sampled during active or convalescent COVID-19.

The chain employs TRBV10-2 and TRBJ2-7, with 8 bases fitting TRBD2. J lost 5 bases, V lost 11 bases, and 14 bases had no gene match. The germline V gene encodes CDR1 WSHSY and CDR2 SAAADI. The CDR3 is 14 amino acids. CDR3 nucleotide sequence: TGCGCCGCCCGGGCGGGGGGCGCGGGCCACGAGCAGTACTTC. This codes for CAARAGGAGHEQYF.

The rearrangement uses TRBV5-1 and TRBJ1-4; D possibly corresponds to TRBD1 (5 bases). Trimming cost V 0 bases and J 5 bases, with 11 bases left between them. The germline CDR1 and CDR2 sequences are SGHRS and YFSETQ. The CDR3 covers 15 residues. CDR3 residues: CASSLGQMQNEKLFF. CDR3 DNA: TGCGCCAGCAGCTTGGGACAGATGCAAAATGAAAAACTGTTTTTT.

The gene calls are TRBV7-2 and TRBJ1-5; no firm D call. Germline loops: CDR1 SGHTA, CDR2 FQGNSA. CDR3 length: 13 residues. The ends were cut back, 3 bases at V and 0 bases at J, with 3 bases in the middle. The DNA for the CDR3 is TGTGCCAGCAGCTTCGGTAGCAATCAGCCCCAGCATTTT. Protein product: CASSFGSNQPQHF.

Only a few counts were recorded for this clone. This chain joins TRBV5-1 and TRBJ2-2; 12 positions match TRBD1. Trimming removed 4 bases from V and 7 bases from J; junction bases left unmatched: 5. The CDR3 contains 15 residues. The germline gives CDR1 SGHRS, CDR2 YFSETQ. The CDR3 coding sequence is TGCGCCAGCAGCCCGGGACAGGGGGCAATCGGGGAGCTGTTTTTT. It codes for CASSPGQGAIGELFF.

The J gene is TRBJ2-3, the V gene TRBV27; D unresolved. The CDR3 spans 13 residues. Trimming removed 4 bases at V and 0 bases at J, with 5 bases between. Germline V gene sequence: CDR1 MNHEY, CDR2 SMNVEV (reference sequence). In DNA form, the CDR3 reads TGTGCCAGCAGTTACTCTAGCACAGATACGCAGTATTTT. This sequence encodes CASSYSSTDTQYF.

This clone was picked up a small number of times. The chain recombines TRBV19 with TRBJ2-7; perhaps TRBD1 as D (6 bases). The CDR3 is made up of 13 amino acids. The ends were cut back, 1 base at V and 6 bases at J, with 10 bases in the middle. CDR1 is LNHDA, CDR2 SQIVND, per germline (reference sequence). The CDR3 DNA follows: TGTGCCAGTAGTATAGCCACAGGGCGCGAGCAGTACTTC. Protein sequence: CASSIATGREQYF.

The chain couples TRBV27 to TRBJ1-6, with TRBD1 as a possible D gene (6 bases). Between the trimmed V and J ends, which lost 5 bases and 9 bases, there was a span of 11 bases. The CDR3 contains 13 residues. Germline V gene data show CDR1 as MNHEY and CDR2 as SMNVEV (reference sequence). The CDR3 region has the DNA TGTGCCAGCAGTAGGGTAGGGGGTTCACCCCTCCACTTT. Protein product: CASSRVGGSPLHF.

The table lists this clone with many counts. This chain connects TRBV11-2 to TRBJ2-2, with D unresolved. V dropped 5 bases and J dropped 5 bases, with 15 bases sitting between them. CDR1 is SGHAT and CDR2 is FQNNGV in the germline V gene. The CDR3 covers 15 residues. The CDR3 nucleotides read TGTGCCAGCAGCCCGACGGCGAGGATAACCGGGGAGCTGTTTTTT. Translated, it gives CASSPTARITGELFF.

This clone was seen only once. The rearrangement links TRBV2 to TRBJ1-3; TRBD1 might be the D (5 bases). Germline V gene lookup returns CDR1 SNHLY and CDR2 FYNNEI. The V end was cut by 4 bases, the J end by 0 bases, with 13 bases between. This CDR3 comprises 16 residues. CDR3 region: CASSARGISSGNTIYF. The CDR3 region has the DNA TGTGCCAGCAGTGCTAGGGGCATCAGCTCTGGAAACACCATATATTTT.

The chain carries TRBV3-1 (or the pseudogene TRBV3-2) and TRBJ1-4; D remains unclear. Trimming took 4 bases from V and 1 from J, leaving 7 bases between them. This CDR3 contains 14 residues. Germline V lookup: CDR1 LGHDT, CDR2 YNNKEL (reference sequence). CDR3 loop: CASSRTQTNEKLFF. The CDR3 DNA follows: TGTGCCAGCAGCCGGACTCAAACTAATGAAAAACTGTTTTTT.

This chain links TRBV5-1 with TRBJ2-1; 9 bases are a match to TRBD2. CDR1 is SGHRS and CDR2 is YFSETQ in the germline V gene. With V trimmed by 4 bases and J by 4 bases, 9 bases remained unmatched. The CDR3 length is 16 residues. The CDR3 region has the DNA TGCGCCAGCAGCACCCCCCCGGGACTAGCTTACAATGAGCAGTTCTTC. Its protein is CASSTPPGLAYNEQFF.

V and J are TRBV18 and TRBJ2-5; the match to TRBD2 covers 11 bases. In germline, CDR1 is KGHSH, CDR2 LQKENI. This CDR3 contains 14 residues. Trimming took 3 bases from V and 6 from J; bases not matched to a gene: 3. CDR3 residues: CASSPGLADQTQYF. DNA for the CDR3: TGTGCCAGCTCACCGGGACTAGCGGACCAGACCCAGTACTTC.

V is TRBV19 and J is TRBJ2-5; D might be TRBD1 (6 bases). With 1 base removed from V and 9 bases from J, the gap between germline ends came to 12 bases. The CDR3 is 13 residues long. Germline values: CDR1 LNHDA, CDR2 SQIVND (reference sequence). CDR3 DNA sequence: TGTGCCAGTAGTATAGCCGGGACAACTTCCCAGTACTTC. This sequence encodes CASSIAGTTSQYF.

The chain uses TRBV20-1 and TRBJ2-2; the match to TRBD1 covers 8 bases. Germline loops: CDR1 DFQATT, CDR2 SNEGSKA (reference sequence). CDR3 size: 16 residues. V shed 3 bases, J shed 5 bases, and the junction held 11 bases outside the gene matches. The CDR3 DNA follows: TGCAGTGCTAGTAAGCAGGGGGCGTTCTCTACCGGGGAGCTGTTTTTT. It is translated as CSASKQGAFSTGELFF.